These 14 T cell receptor beta chains came from one sample sequenced in a study of T cell repertoires in cytomegalovirus infection. Each CDR3 protein gets one entry after TCRdb re-called the reads with MiXCR. The sample lists 200,000 to 300,000 distinct CDR3 sequences, roughly 12% occurring once. Sequencing was carried out using PBMCs. The receptors were gathered from a human donor in good health (CMV status not recorded). Some clones in this sample may be carry-over from other donors' samples.

This clonotype was recorded at least ten times. The chain couples TRBV28 to TRBJ2-5; 10 bases map to TRBD1. The J segment lost 4 bases and the V segment lost 1 base, leaving 9 bases of the junction unmatched. Looked up from germline, CDR1 is MDHEN and CDR2 is SYDVKM. CDR3 length: 17 amino acids. The CDR3 region has the DNA TGTGCCAGCAGTTTATTTACCGGGACAGGGGCTGGAGAGACCCAGTACTTC. Its protein product is CASSLFTGTGAGETQYF.

This clonotype has only a few counts. The rearrangement uses TRBV12-3 or TRBV12-4 and TRBJ2-1; 12 bases match TRBD2. The CDR3 covers 15 residues. The V gene end was trimmed by 6 bases and the J gene end by 8 bases; junction bases not matched to a gene: 8. The CDR3: CASRFLAGGPHEQFF. The CDR3 region has the DNA TGTGCCAGCAGATTCCTAGCGGGGGGGCCGCATGAGCAGTTCTTC.

The chain employs TRBV13 and TRBJ1-1; D is unresolved. V gave up 3 bases and J gave up 6 bases, with 11 bases separating them. The CDR3 runs 13 residues. Per the germline V gene, CDR1 is PRHDT and CDR2 is FYEKMQ (reference sequence). CDR3 protein: CASSFGTLPEAFF. The CDR3 DNA reads as TGTGCCAGCAGCTTCGGCACTCTCCCTGAAGCTTTCTTT.

This clonotype turned up a few times. This sequence joins TRBV4-2 and TRBJ2-7, with 10 nucleotides matching TRBD2. The J segment lost 3 bases and the V segment lost 3 bases, leaving 26 bases of the junction unmatched. CDR1 is LGHNA and CDR2 is YNFKEQ in the germline V gene. CDR3 length: 22 amino acids. The CDR3 bases are TGTGCCAGCAGCCACGCTGGACGTGGGGGGAGGGCAGCGGGAGGGTATGTCTACGAGCAGTACTTC. This encodes CASSHAGRGGRAAGGYVYEQYF.

This clonotype has only a few counts. The gene calls are TRBV20-1 and TRBJ2-7; TRBD2 matches 13 bases. This CDR3 has 15 amino acids. Germline CDR1 reads DFQATT; CDR2 reads SNEGSKA (reference sequence). Germline trimming cut 3 bases from V and 0 bases from J; bases unmatched to any gene: 2. The CDR3 DNA reads as TGCAGTGCTAGGGGGACTAGCGGGAACTCCTACGAGCAGTACTTC. It specifies CSARGTSGNSYEQYF.

In this sample, this clonotype turned up a few times. The rearrangement uses TRBV2 and TRBJ1-2; D not certain. V lost 3 bases and J lost 4, with 18 bases in between. Germline CDR1 is SNHLY and CDR2 is FYNNEI. This CDR3 comprises 16 residues. This chain's CDR3 is CASSEAVGQEGYGYTF. DNA for the CDR3: TGTGCCAGCAGTGAGGCTGTAGGGCAGGAAGGCTATGGCTACACCTTC.

The J gene is TRBJ2-3, the V gene TRBV29-1; 7 positions agree with TRBD2. CDR3 length equals 13 residues. Germline V gene data show CDR1 as SQVTM and CDR2 as ANQGSEA. The J segment lost 5 bases and the V segment lost 6 bases, leaving 8 bases of the junction unmatched. CDR3 in amino acids: CSVDLAGVDTQYF. The CDR3 region has the DNA TGCAGCGTAGATTTGGCGGGGGTAGATACGCAGTATTTT.

In its sample, this clonotype was seen many times. The chain employs TRBV7-9 and TRBJ1-1; no clear D gene. CDR3 length: 14 residues. V lost 5 bases and J lost 0, with 10 bases in between. Germline CDR1 reads SEHNR; CDR2 reads FQNEAQ (reference sequence). The CDR3: CASSPGRLNTEAFF. CDR3 DNA: TGTGCCAGCAGCCCAGGACGTCTGAACACTGAAGCTTTCTTT.

Remarks on this clonotype: A read error is possible here, since a much larger clone lies one base away. V and J are TRBV7-6 and TRBJ2-5, with no clear D. The DNA end favors TRBJ2-1, so the J call may be wrong. Germline values: CDR1 SGHVS, CDR2 FNYEAQ. This CDR3 is 13 amino acids long. The DNA of the CDR3 is TGTGCCAGCAGCGAGCCTATCTCGGAGACCCAGTTCTTC. Amino acids: CASSEPISETQFF.

This clonotype has just a few counts. The rearrangement links TRBV29-1 to TRBJ2-5; 11 nucleotides align to TRBD2. This CDR3 comprises 13 residues. The V gene end was trimmed by 4 bases and the J gene end by 4 bases; junction bases not matched to a gene: 2. Per germline, CDR1 SQVTM and CDR2 ANQGSEA. CDR3: CSVVSGRVETQYF. CDR3 nucleotides: TGCAGCGTTGTTAGCGGGAGGGTAGAGACCCAGTACTTC.

There are many counts of this clonotype. The chain carries TRBV7-2 and TRBJ2-7; D gene ambiguous. The CDR3 has 13 residues. The germline V gene has CDR1 SGHTA and CDR2 FQGNSA. V was clipped by 6 bases and J by 6 bases, with 15 bases between them. The CDR3 coding sequence is TGTGCCAGCAGAAATTTTAACACAGTCGAGCAGTACTTC. It is translated as CASRNFNTVEQYF.

At least ten counts were recorded for this clonotype. The V and J genes are TRBV12-3 or TRBV12-4 and TRBJ2-4; a possible D gene is TRBD2 (6 bases). The V and J ends lost 3 bases and 8 bases respectively, with 17 bases between them. The CDR3 contains 15 residues. For the CDR3, the DNA is TGTGCCAGCAGTTTCGCGCGGGGACTTAAGGACATTCAGTACTTC. It yields the protein CASSFARGLKDIQYF.

The chain links TRBV9 to TRBJ2-7; D is unresolved. Trimming left V 4 bases short and J 3 bases short, with 17 bases between. The V gene's germline CDR1 is SGDLS and CDR2 YYNGEE. The CDR3 totals 15 residues. CDR3 sequence reads: CASSPEGQTYYEQYF. Here the CDR3 DNA reads TGTGCCAGCAGCCCCGAAGGGCAGACTTACTACGAGCAGTACTTC.

This clonotype was seen ten or more times. The chain carries TRBV5-1 and TRBJ1-6, with TRBD1 matching over 8 bases. This CDR3 region has 15 residues. The trim removed 4 bases at V and 8 bases at J, leaving 8 bases unmatched. CDR1 and CDR2 (germline): SGHRS, YFSETQ. The CDR3, as DNA: TGCGCCAGCAGCCTAAGGGACAGGTCGGATTCACCCCTCCACTTT. It specifies CASSLRDRSDSPLHF.